This record covers a single TCR beta chain. Its specificity is not known. This CDR3 spans 15 amino acids. Germline CDR1 reads SGDLS; CDR2 reads YYNGEE. V trimming: 4 bases; J trimming: 7 bases; junction bases outside the gene matches: 9. This sample is part of a study of response to subunit inactivated influenza vaccine. One entry per CDR3 protein, called by TCRdb with MiXCR from the RT-PCR reads. The table has roughly 670,000 distinct CDR3 sequences, approximately 14% seen once. Study observations and caveats: Each seasonal influenza vaccination recruits few new T cells, the authors suggested.

Here the sequenced sample was PBMCs from blood, taken 14 days before vaccination. This TCR derives from a man aged 45-65 years who received an inactivated influenza vaccine. The V gene is TRBV9, the J gene TRBJ2-7; 12 positions match TRBD2. For the CDR3, the DNA is TGTGCCAGCAGCATCGGACTAGCGGGAATAGAGGAGCAGTACTTC. Translation gives CASSIGLAGIEEQYF.